The 25 T cell receptor beta chains below all came from one sample that was sequenced in a study of cytomegalovirus exposure and HLA in healthy donors. 60 Vbeta and 13 Jbeta primers were used in PCR. Using immunoSEQ multiplex PCR, the repertoire was profiled, and TCRdb retains in-frame clones only, with some absent. The table records 150,000 to 200,000 clones, roughly 79% of them present only once. Sequences were obtained from PBMCs. Receptors were obtained from a male donor in good health and CMV-seropositive.

The sample holds one count of this clone. The rearrangement links TRBV29-1 to TRBJ2-3, with D hard to call. CDR1 and CDR2 (germline): SQVTM, ANQGSEA. Trimming stripped 6 bases from V and 0 bases from J, with 10 bases between. The CDR3 covers 13 residues. The CDR3 region is CSVYYVSTDTQYF. The CDR3 nucleotides are TGCAGCGTATACTACGTCAGCACAGATACGCAGTATTTT.

The chain recombines TRBV9 with TRBJ2-7, with D perhaps matching TRBD2 (6 bases). V lost 0 bases and J 2 bases, leaving 12 bases between the germline ends. Looked up from germline, CDR1 is SGDLS and CDR2 is YYNGEE. The CDR3 covers 15 residues. The DNA for the CDR3 is TGTGCCAGCAGCGTAGGGGGGGATGTAACCTACGAGCAGTACTTC. Translation: CASSVGGDVTYEQYF.

This clone was detected only once. The chain recombines TRBV7-9 with TRBJ1-2; 7 bases map to TRBD1. This CDR3 has 15 amino acids. Germline CDR1 and CDR2: SEHNR and FQNEAQ (reference sequence). The V gene end was trimmed by 5 bases and the J gene end by 6 bases; junction bases not matched to a gene: 12. CDR3 DNA: TGTGCCAGCAGCCCTGGGACAGCATCCCACCATGGCTACACCTTC. Translating gives CASSPGTASHHGYTF.

The CDR3 bases are TGTGCCAGCAGGACTCAGGGACAGGGGAAGGATCAGCCCCAGCATTTT. The encoded protein is CASRTQGQGKDQPQHF. The chain uses TRBV5-4 and TRBJ1-5; 10 nucleotides align to TRBD1. Per the germline V gene, CDR1 is SGHNT and CDR2 is YYREEE (reference sequence). The V and J ends lost 5 bases and 5 bases, in that order; junction bases with no gene match: 10. The CDR3 sequence is 16 residues long.

This clone was found once. V and J are TRBV5-1 and TRBJ2-3, with 7 bases matching TRBD2. The CDR3 is 16 amino acids. Germline CDR1 reads SGHRS; CDR2 reads YFSETQ. J gave up 0 bases and V 3 bases, and 7 bases lay outside the gene matches. The CDR3 DNA follows: TGCGCCAGCAGCTCTCAAGCGGGGCTCAGCACAGATACGCAGTATTTT. Protein sequence: CASSSQAGLSTDTQYF.

The genes are TRBV6-1 and TRBJ1-2, with 8 bases matching TRBD1. The V gene end was trimmed by 6 bases and the J gene end by 8 bases; junction bases not matched to a gene: 8. Germline CDR1 MNHNS, CDR2 SASEGT. This CDR3 region has 13 residues. In nucleotides, the CDR3 is TGTGCCAGCAGAGCCCCAGGGGGCGAGGGCTACACCTTC. Translated: CASRAPGGEGYTF.

This chain joins TRBV7-2 and TRBJ2-3; D is possibly TRBD1 (6 bases). This CDR3 region has 15 residues. Germline V gene sequence: CDR1 SGHTA, CDR2 FQGNSA. Trimming shortened V by 1 base and J by 2 bases, and 10 bases separated the two germline ends. CDR3 sequence reads: CASSLVGAYTDTQYF. For the CDR3, the DNA is TGTGCCAGCAGCTTAGTGGGGGCTTACACAGATACGCAGTATTTT.

The chain combines TRBV30 with TRBJ1-2; a weak D match, TRBD1 (5 bases). Germline V gene data show CDR1 as GTSNPN and CDR2 as SVGIG (reference sequence). CDR3 length: 11 amino acids. The CDR3 sequence is CVGGDNYGYTF. The CDR3 DNA is TGTGTCGGGGGGGATAACTATGGCTACACCTTC.

This sequence joins TRBV19 and TRBJ2-7; 9 bases are a match to TRBD2. V lost 7 bases to trimming and J lost 4 bases; unmatched junction nucleotides: 8. There are 14 residues in the CDR3. In germline, CDR1 is LNHDA, CDR2 SQIVND (reference sequence). The CDR3 here is CASKERGANYEQYF. CDR3 bases: TGTGCCAGTAAAGAGCGGGGGGCTAATTACGAGCAGTACTTC. Full variable domain (rest looked up from reference TRBV19 and TRBJ2-7): DGGITQSPKYLFRKEGQNVTLSCEQNLNHDAMYWYRQDPGQGLRLIYYSQIVNDFQKGDIAEGYSVSREKKESFPLTVTSAQKNPTAFYLCASKERGANYEQYFGPGTRLTVT.

This chain's CDR3 is CASSEGWGGPRDEQFF. The DNA of the CDR3 is TGTGCCAGCAGTGAGGGTTGGGGGGGCCCGAGGGATGAGCAGTTCTTC. This sequence joins TRBV6-4 and TRBJ2-1; a weak D match, TRBD2 (7 bases). The CDR3 runs 16 residues. Germline lookup yields CDR1 MRHNA and CDR2 SNTAGT. Trimming took off 3 bases at V and 8 bases at J, with 20 bases between the two ends.

For the CDR3, the DNA is TGTGCCAGCTCACCTCTAGCGGGGGGTCGCGGGGCCAACGTCCTGACTTTC. Translating gives CASSPLAGGRGANVLTF. The V gene is TRBV18, the J gene TRBJ2-6; TRBD2 agrees at 11 bases. J was trimmed by 4 bases and V by 3 bases; bases with no gene match: 5. Germline V CDR1 and CDR2: KGHSH, LQKENI. The CDR3 contains 17 residues.

In nucleotides, the CDR3 is TGTGCCAGCAGCTACGCGTCCCTCTACGAGCAGTACTTC. It codes for CASSYASLYEQYF. The J gene is TRBJ2-7, the V gene TRBV7-8; D remains ambiguous. The CDR3 has 13 amino acids. Trimming stripped 4 bases from V and 3 bases from J, with 10 bases between. Per germline, CDR1 SGHVS and CDR2 FQNEAQ. The complete variable domain, with remaining parts taken from reference TRBV7-8 and TRBJ2-7, reads GAGVSQSPRYKVAKRGQDVALRCDPISGHVSLFWYQQALGQGPEFLTYFQNEAQLDKSGLPSDRFFAERPEGSVSTLKIQRTQQEDSAVYLCASSYASLYEQYFGPGTRLTVT.

CDR3 nucleotide sequence: TGTGCCAGTAGTATCCCGGGAAGGGAGGATGAGCAGTTCTTC. It yields the protein CASSIPGREDEQFF. The rearrangement uses TRBV19 and TRBJ2-1; D is perhaps TRBD2 (6 bases). Germline CDR1 LNHDA, CDR2 SQIVND (reference sequence). The CDR3 covers 14 residues. Trimming removed 3 bases at V and 8 bases at J, with 14 bases between.

This clone turned up a few times. The CDR3 loop reads CASSWGGLGDTQYF. The CDR3 nucleotides read TGTGCCAGCAGTTGGGGGGGGCTCGGAGATACGCAGTATTTT. The chain recombines TRBV6-5 with TRBJ2-3, with D maybe TRBD2 (7 bases). The V end lost 4 bases, the J end lost 5 bases, and 13 bases lay between the germline ends. In germline, CDR1 is MNHEY, CDR2 SVGAGI. This CDR3 contains 14 residues.

This chain uses TRBV6-5 with TRBJ1-5; D may be TRBD1 (5 bases). This CDR3 has 13 amino acids. Germline V gene sequence: CDR1 MNHEY, CDR2 SVGAGI. V lost 5 bases, J lost 4 bases, and 9 bases lay in between. The CDR3: CASSPGTNQPQHF. CDR3 DNA sequence: TGTGCCAGCAGTCCCGGGACTAATCAGCCCCAGCATTTT.

V gene TRBV19 combines with J gene TRBJ1-2; TRBD1 matches 7 bases. This CDR3 region has 17 residues. After removal of 7 bases from V and 4 bases from J, the junction contained 18 bases not matched to a gene. Germline V gene data show CDR1 as LNHDA and CDR2 as SQIVND (reference sequence). The CDR3 sequence is CASNRPGGAGGIYGYTF. The DNA of the CDR3 is TGTGCCAGTAACCGCCCTGGAGGAGCAGGGGGAATCTATGGCTACACCTTC. Full variable domain (remainder filled in from reference TRBV19 and TRBJ1-2): DGGITQSPKYLFRKEGQNVTLSCEQNLNHDAMYWYRQDPGQGLRLIYYSQIVNDFQKGDIAEGYSVSREKKESFPLTVTSAQKNPTAFYLCASNRPGGAGGIYGYTFGSGTRLTVV.

This clone was counted a single time. The V call is TRBV5-1, the J call TRBJ2-2; D gene unclear. The CDR3 is 17 amino acids. V lost 0 bases to trimming and J lost 6 bases, with 18 bases between them. The germline V gene has CDR1 SGHRS and CDR2 YFSETQ. The DNA of the CDR3 is TGCGCCAGCAGCTTGGTGGCAGGCTCTCTTATGTCCGGGGAGCTGTTTTTT. This gives the protein CASSLVAGSLMSGELFF.

This clone was detected a few times. The V and J genes are TRBV2 and TRBJ2-1; perhaps TRBD2 as D (5 bases). The CDR3 sequence is 14 residues long. The germline CDR1 and CDR2 sequences are SNHLY and FYNNEI. Between the trimmed V and J ends, which lost 6 bases and 6 bases, there was a span of 15 bases. This chain's CDR3 is CASRLAPAVNEQFF. In DNA form, the CDR3 reads TGTGCCAGCAGGCTAGCACCGGCCGTCAATGAGCAGTTCTTC.

This clone was observed a few times. The genes are TRBV19 and TRBJ1-1; 8 bases are shared with TRBD1. Germline values: CDR1 LNHDA, CDR2 SQIVND (reference sequence). The CDR3 runs to 13 residues. V lost 6 bases and J lost 4; bases outside the gene matches: 4. CDR3 nucleotides: TGTGCCAGTAGACAGGGGGGCTCCACTGAAGCTTTCTTT. Protein: CASRQGGSTEAFF.

The rearrangement links TRBV2 to TRBJ2-7; 7 nucleotides agree with TRBD1. The CDR3 totals 15 residues. The V gene end was trimmed by 6 bases and the J gene end by 1 base; junction bases not matched to a gene: 9. Germline lookup yields CDR1 SNHLY and CDR2 FYNNEI. In DNA form, the CDR3 reads TGTGCCAGCAGGGAGATGGGGACAGTTTCCTACGAGCAGTACTTC. This codes for CASREMGTVSYEQYF.

The chain recombines TRBV5-1 with TRBJ2-1; D possibly corresponds to TRBD2 (7 bases). Trimming left V 1 base short and J 4 bases short, with 15 bases between. Germline V gene lookup returns CDR1 SGHRS and CDR2 YFSETQ. The CDR3 length is 16 residues. CDR3 amino acids: CASSLTGGRLYNEQFF. The CDR3 nucleotides are TGCGCCAGCAGCTTGACGGGGGGCAGGCTTTACAATGAGCAGTTCTTC.

The chain is built from TRBV7-2 and TRBJ2-7; D perhaps matches TRBD2 (6 bases). CDR3 length: 15 amino acids. In germline, CDR1 is SGHTA, CDR2 FQGNSA. Trimming removed 6 bases from V and 3 bases from J, with 18 bases in between. CDR3 DNA: TGTGCCAGCAGTTCTCCGGGGGACCCAAACTACGAGCAGTACTTC. This codes for CASSSPGDPNYEQYF.

This clone turned up a few times. CDR3 DNA: TGTGCCAGCAGCGTAGGAGGCTACGAGCAGTACTTC. Protein product: CASSVGGYEQYF. J is TRBJ2-7 and V is TRBV9; no clear D gene. Trimming cost V 0 bases and J 3 bases, with 4 bases left between them. This CDR3 region has 12 residues. The germline CDR1 and CDR2 sequences are SGDLS and YYNGEE.

This rearrangement joins TRBV11-2 to TRBJ2-5; D is ambiguous. The CDR3 sequence is 14 residues long. V was pared by 2 bases and J by 4 bases, with 11 bases between. Germline CDR1 SGHAT, CDR2 FQNNGV. DNA of the CDR3: TGTGCCAGCAGCTTATTCAGACTGCCAGAGACCCAGTACTTC. Its protein is CASSLFRLPETQYF.

The rearrangement joins TRBV5-5 to TRBJ1-4; D not certain. CDR3 length equals 15 residues. The germline V and J ends were trimmed by 3 bases and 5 bases, with 14 bases remaining between them. Germline V gene sequence: CDR1 SGHKS, CDR2 YYEKEE (reference sequence). This chain's CDR3 is CASSSQAGLNEKLFF. DNA of the CDR3: TGTGCCAGCAGCTCCCAGGCGGGTTTAAATGAAAAACTGTTTTTT.